Listed below are T cell receptor beta chains from one sample, sequenced in a study of shared clonotypes between healthy human individuals. The repertoire was sequenced with immunoSEQ multiplex PCR; TCRdb's copy has only in-frame clones and lacks some. The sample carries 2 million to 2.5 million clones, almost 96% recorded once. The sample was naive CD4+ T cells sorted from blood. The receptors derive from a man younger than 35 in good health. CDR3s include the opening cysteine and the closing phenylalanine or tryptophan. D genes are given only for firm matches. Clone size is shown for a subset of rows, as once, few, many or a class of expanded clone.

D gene	V gene	clone size	J gene	CDR3 DNA	CDR3 protein
TRBD2	TRBV5-1	-	TRBJ2-3	TGCGCCAGCAGCTTACTGGGACTAGCGGGAAGCACAGATACGCAGTATTTT	CASSLLGLAGSTDTQYF
-	TRBV11-2	-	TRBJ2-6	TGTGCCAGCAGCCACAAGGGCTCTGGGGCCAACGTCCTGACTTTC	CASSHKGSGANVLTF
-	TRBV28	-	TRBJ1-5	TGTGCCAGCAGTTTATTTAACCCGGGTCGGGCCAATCAGCCCCAGCATTTT	CASSLFNPGRANQPQHF
TRBD2	TRBV5-1	-	TRBJ2-7	TGCGCCAGCAGCCCCATGGGGGGGAAAGGCCCCTACGAGCAGTACTTC	CASSPMGGKGPYEQYF
-	TRBV27	-	TRBJ2-6	TGTGCCAGCAGTTTATCGGGCAGAATTACTGGGGCCAACGTCCTGACTTTC	CASSLSGRITGANVLTF
TRBD1	TRBV27	once	TRBJ1-1	TGTGCCAGCAGACGGGACAGGGTGTTCCCTGAAGCTTTCTTT	CASRRDRVFPEAFF
-	TRBV18	once	TRBJ2-1	TGTGCCAGCTCGCCTACTCGGACAGATTACTACAATGAGCAGTTCTTC	CASSPTRTDYYNEQFF
TRBD1	TRBV7-2	-	TRBJ2-1	TGTGCCAGCAGCCCAGAACCGGGACAGATTTACAATGAGCAGTTCTTC	CASSPEPGQIYNEQFF
TRBD1	TRBV6-6	-	TRBJ2-7	TGTGCCAGCAGTTACGGGACAGGGGGGTACTTC	CASSYGTGGYF
-	TRBV2	few	TRBJ1-6	TGTGCCAGCAGTCGAGGACTAATCAGCTCCTATAATTCACCCCTCCACTTT	CASSRGLISSYNSPLHF
-	TRBV5-1	-	TRBJ2-2	TGCGCCAGCAGCTTAGGTTCGGGAGACACCGGGGAGCTGTTTTTT	CASSLGSGDTGELFF
TRBD1	TRBV6-1	-	TRBJ1-2	TGTGCCAGCAGTGAAGGACAGGGTTCTAACTATGGTTACACCTTC	CASSEGQGSNYGYTF
-	TRBV28	-	TRBJ2-2	TGTGCCAGCAGTTTAACCACCACCGGGGAGCTGTTTTTT	CASSLTTTGELFF
-	TRBV5-1	-	TRBJ2-5	TGCGCCAGCAGCTTGGTAGGGGTACCGGGAGAGACCCAGTACTTC	CASSLVGVPGETQYF
-	TRBV27	-	TRBJ2-1	TGTGCCAGCAGTTTAGGGCTTGCCGGGGTCCCGATGAAGCAGTTCTTC	CASSLGLAGVPMKQFF
-	TRBV9	once	TRBJ1-3	TGTGCCAGCAGCGTAGAGCAGGTGGGGACCTCTGGAAACACCATATATTTT	CASSVEQVGTSGNTIYF
TRBD2	TRBV14	-	TRBJ2-1	TGTGCCAGCAGCCAAACTCTAGCGGCCTCCTACAATGAGCAGTTCTTC	CASSQTLAASYNEQFF
-	TRBV5-1	-	TRBJ2-5	TGCGCCAGCAGCTTGTCGGCAGTGAGGGAGACCCAGTACTTC	CASSLSAVRETQYF
TRBD1	TRBV18	-	TRBJ1-1	TGTGCCAGCTCACCAGTGACAGGGGGGTCTAGTGAAGCTTTCTTT	CASSPVTGGSSEAFF
-	TRBV4-1	few	TRBJ2-5	TGCGCCAGCAGCCAAGGCATGCAAGAGACCCAGTACTTC	CASSQGMQETQYF
-	TRBV30	few	TRBJ2-3	TGTGCCTGCCTTAAGACTAGTAGCACAGATACGCAGTATTTT	CACLKTSSTDTQYF
-	TRBV7-9	-	TRBJ1-4	TGTGCCAGCAGCTTAGCCCGGGGGGCTGAAAAACTGTTTTTT	CASSLARGAEKLFF
-	TRBV19	-	TRBJ2-2	TGTGCCAGTAGCTCACCATCCCGGCAGGCGGGCGGGGAGCTGTTTTTT	CASSSPSRQAGGELFF
TRBD2	TRBV28	once	TRBJ2-3	TGTGCCAGCAGCCCCACTAGCGGGGGCCCTCATTTT	CASSPTSGGPHF
-	TRBV15	-	TRBJ2-5	TGTGCCACCAGCAGAGTCGGGGTTAGAAGGGCCCCATGGGAGACCCAGTACTTC	CATSRVGVRRAPWETQYF